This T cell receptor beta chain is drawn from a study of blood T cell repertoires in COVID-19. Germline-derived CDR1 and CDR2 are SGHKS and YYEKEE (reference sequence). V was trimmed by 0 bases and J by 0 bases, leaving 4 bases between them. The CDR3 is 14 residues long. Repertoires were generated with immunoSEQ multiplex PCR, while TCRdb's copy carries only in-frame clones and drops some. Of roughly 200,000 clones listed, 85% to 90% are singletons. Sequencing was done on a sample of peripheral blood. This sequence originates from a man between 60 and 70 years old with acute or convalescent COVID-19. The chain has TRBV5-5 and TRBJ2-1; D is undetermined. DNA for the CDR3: TGTGCCAGCAGCTTGGGAGGCTCCTACAATGAGCAGTTCTTC. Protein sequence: CASSLGGSYNEQFF. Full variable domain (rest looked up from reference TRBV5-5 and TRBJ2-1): DAGVTQSPTHLIKTRGQQVTLRCSPISGHKSVSWYQQVLGQGPQFIFQYYEKEERGRGNFPDRFSARQFPNYSSELNVNALLLGDSALYLCASSLGGSYNEQFFGPGTRLTVL.